These T cell receptor beta chains were read from a single sample in a study of T cells expressing NK-cell markers. TCRdb derives one entry per CDR3 protein from the 5' RACE reads, leaving out DNA. In all, the sample yields 120,000 to 150,000 distinct CDR3 sequences. Sequenced: blood T cells: a sorted CD56 or NKG2C T cell subset, CD4+ or CD8+ T cells, or bulk PBMC T cells (not recorded which). The source is a man aged 18 to 30 in good health. The CDR3 runs from the conserved cysteine through the conserved F or W. Fields, in order: CDR3 length, J gene, V gene, CDR3 protein.

16,TRBJ2-7,TRBV10-3,CAISDPGLAGEHEQYF
15,TRBJ2-7,TRBV20-1,CSARPREPYYYEQYF
16,TRBJ2-3,TRBV19,CASSIGGRVSTDTQYF
13,TRBJ2-3,TRBV7-9,CASGLADTDTQYF
16,TRBJ2-1,TRBV29-1,CSVGASGRAPSGEQFF
14,TRBJ2-1,TRBV9,CASKAGGIYNEQFF
16,TRBJ1-1,TRBV7-9,CASSGGGVATNTEAFF
14,TRBJ1-2,TRBV7-9,CASSLVWTGYGYTF
13,TRBJ1-1,TRBV27,CASSYQGKAEAFF
14,TRBJ2-2,TRBV13,CASAPSRGAGELFF
13,TRBJ1-1,TRBV11-2,CASSLYRWAEAFF
15,TRBJ2-7,TRBV9,CASSGAGTSGYEQYF
14,TRBJ2-3,TRBV6-4,CASSEFSGLDTQYF
12,TRBJ2-2,TRBV7-9,CASQTGTGELFF
15,TRBJ2-1,TRBV29-1,CSVEGRLGVSDEQFF
15,TRBJ1-6,TRBV19,CASSQGDSYNSPLHF
13,TRBJ2-1,TRBV6-5,CASSWRIYNEQFF
14,TRBJ1-1,TRBV6-5,CASSLTGENTEAFF
17,TRBJ2-3,TRBV29-1,CSVAQPRPGVSTDTQYF
14,TRBJ2-7,TRBV7-9,CASHLDSLTYEQYF
14,TRBJ2-7,TRBV6-2/TRBV6-3,CASNRDSAIPEQYF
12,TRBJ2-7,TRBV29-1,CSGWGDSYEQYF
14,TRBJ2-1,TRBV10-3,CAISESMEHNEQFF
14,TRBJ2-5,TRBV7-2,CASSSPGQEETQYF
12,TRBJ2-1,TRBV7-9,CASSFQPDEQFF
15,TRBJ2-7,TRBV4-1,CASSQFWTFTYEQYF
13,TRBJ2-3,TRBV7-9,CASTDRWGGTQYF
16,TRBJ2-3,TRBV5-5,CASSLESGGRTDTQYF
14,TRBJ2-3,TRBV7-6,CASSVGRGADTQYF
20,TRBJ2-4,TRBV5-6,CASSSRRAPLSRLAKNIQYF
13,TRBJ2-1,TRBV7-6,CASSLDGMDEQFF
14,TRBJ2-5,TRBV6-5,CASSYWSDQETQYF
15,TRBJ2-1,TRBV28,CASSPFPGGYNEQFF
15,TRBJ2-7,TRBV7-2,CASSLAGGGAYEQYF
17,TRBJ2-1,TRBV11-2,CASSSDRTGGLYNEQFF
16,TRBJ2-7,TRBV4-3,CASSQVGRTSSYEQYF
13,TRBJ2-5,TRBV7-6,CASTLAGGETQYF
16,TRBJ2-2,TRBV10-1,CASSESGGLYPGELFF
12,TRBJ2-1,TRBV7-9,CASSLGDPEQFF
18,TRBJ2-3,TRBV28,CASRALGLAGGLTDTQYF
14,TRBJ2-3,TRBV2,CASSPDSHPDTQYF
15,TRBJ2-3,TRBV6-2/TRBV6-3,CASLQGAGTTDTQYF
16,TRBJ2-3,TRBV4-3,CASSQVRTDPADTQYF
19,TRBJ2-1,TRBV5-1,CASSLVPGLADLRDNEQFF
15,TRBJ2-4,TRBV13,CASSWGPREGNIQYF
15,TRBJ2-1,TRBV7-3,CASSLVPSSYNEQFF
18,TRBJ1-4,TRBV20-1,CSARDPTPNRATNEKLFF
14,TRBJ2-7,TRBV5-1,CASSLEMDPYEQYF
16,TRBJ2-1,TRBV12-5,CASGTVQDGPYNEQFF
16,TRBJ2-1,TRBV7-9,CASSSLAGGPTNEQFF
19,TRBJ2-2,TRBV6-2/TRBV6-3,CASSFPSRGSTDNTGELFF